This T cell receptor (beta chain) stems from a study of cytomegalovirus exposure and HLA in healthy donors. Germline V lookup: CDR1 MDHEN, CDR2 SYDVKM. The CDR3 length is 10 residues. V lost 4 bases and J 8 bases, leaving 5 bases between the germline ends. PCR employed 60 Vbeta and 13 Jbeta primers. Sequencing was performed with immunoSEQ multiplex PCR; in TCRdb, only in-frame clones are kept and a portion is missing. The sample carries about 190,000 clones, 10% to 15% recorded once. The sample holds a few counts of this clone. The sample consisted of PBMCs. The receptor comes from a man aged 50-60 years in good health and CMV-seropositive. J is TRBJ1-2 and V is TRBV28; D is unclear. The CDR3 is CASSSFGYTF. The CDR3 DNA reads TGTGCCAGCAGTTCCTTCGGCTACACCTTC.